What follows is one T cell receptor beta chain and its context. The entry originates in a study of shared T cell receptors in the human thymus. Germline lookup yields CDR1 MNHEY and CDR2 SVGAGI. With V trimmed by 7 bases and J by 1 base, 5 bases remained unmatched. The CDR3 covers 14 residues. Generated by immunoSEQ multiplex PCR, the TCRdb table keeps only in-frame clones and is missing some. The repertoire holds approximately 730,000 clones, approximately 83% seen once, with around 0.01% in the top ten. A further study also used this sample, focusing on human thymus T cells.

The sample comprised thymocytes. The sequence derives from a girl less than two years old with a congenital heart defect. V usage is TRBV6-5 and J usage is TRBJ2-3; 7 bases agree with TRBD2. CDR3 coding DNA: TGTGCCAGCAATACAGCGGGACGCACAGATACGCAGTATTTT. Translation gives CASNTAGRTDTQYF.